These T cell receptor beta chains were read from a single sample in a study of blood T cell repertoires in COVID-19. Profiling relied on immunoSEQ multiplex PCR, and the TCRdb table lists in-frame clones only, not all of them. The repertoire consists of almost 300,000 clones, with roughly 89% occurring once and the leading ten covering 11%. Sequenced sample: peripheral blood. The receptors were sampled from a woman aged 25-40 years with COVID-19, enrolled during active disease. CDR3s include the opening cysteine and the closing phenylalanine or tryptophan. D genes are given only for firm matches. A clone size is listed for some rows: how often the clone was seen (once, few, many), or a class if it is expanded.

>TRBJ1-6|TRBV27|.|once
TGTGCCAGCAGAACCAGGGGCGCTTGGAATTCACCCCTCCACTTT
CASRTRGAWNSPLHF
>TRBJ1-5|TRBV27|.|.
TGTGCCAGCAGTTTGGGAGGGGATCAGCCCCAGCATTTT
CASSLGGDQPQHF
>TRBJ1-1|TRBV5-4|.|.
TGTGCCAGCAGCTTGGAAGGGCTCAGGGGCAAAGCTTTCTTT
CASSLEGLRGKAFF
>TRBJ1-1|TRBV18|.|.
TGTGCCAGCTCACCAGCGCCCAGGGACACTGAAGCTTTCTTT
CASSPAPRDTEAFF
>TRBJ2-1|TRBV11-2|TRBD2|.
TGTGCCAGCAGTCGGCGGGGGGCCTCCTACAATGAGCAGTTCTTC
CASSRRGASYNEQFF
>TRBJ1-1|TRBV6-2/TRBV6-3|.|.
TGTGCCAGCAGTTACCCCCAGGGTATCACTGAAGCTTTCTTT
CASSYPQGITEAFF
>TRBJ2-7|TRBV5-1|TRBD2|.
TGCGCCAGCAGCTTAGGACTAGCGGAGTACGAGCAGTACTTC
CASSLGLAEYEQYF
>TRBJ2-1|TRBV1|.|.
TGCACCAGCAGCCAAGTATGGCGGGGGCCTGGTAATGAGCAGTTCTTC
CTSSQVWRGPGNEQFF
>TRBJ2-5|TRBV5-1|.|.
TGCGCCAGCAGCTTGGCAGTCCCAGAGACCCAGTACTTC
CASSLAVPETQYF
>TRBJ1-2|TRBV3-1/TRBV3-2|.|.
TGTGCCAGCAGCCCGCCCGATAGGAGAGGCTACACCTTC
CASSPPDRRGYTF
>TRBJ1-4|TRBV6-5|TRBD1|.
TGTGCCAGCAGTAACACAGGGGGCTATAATGAAAAACTGTTTTTT
CASSNTGGYNEKLFF
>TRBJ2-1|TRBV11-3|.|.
TGTGCCAGCAGCTTAGTGTCAGGGTTCAACAATGAGCAGTTCTTC
CASSLVSGFNNEQFF
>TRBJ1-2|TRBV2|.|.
TGTGCCAGCAGTAGTGGGGGGGCCACTAACTATGGCTACACCTTC
CASSSGGATNYGYTF
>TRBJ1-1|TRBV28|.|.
TGTGCCAGCAGTTATTATGGAACCAAAAAAACCGGGACATGGAACACTGAAGCTTTCTTT
CASSYYGTKKTGTWNTEAFF
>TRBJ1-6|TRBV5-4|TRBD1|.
TGTGCCAGCAGCCTTGACAGGGTGGGGTCACCCCTCCACTTT
CASSLDRVGSPLHF
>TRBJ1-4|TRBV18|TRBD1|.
TGTGCCAGCTCCCGCGACCTTCGACAGGGTGTGTCGACTAATGAAAAACTGTTTTTT
CASSRDLRQGVSTNEKLFF
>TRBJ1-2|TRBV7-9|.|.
TGTGCCAGCAGCTTAGCGAGGGCTGGATATGGCTACACCTTC
CASSLARAGYGYTF
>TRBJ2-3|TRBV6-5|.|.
TGTGCCAGCAGCCCCTACTTCCCAGATACGCAGTATTTT
CASSPYFPDTQYF
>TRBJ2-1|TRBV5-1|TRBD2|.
TGCGCCAGCAGGTCCACGGGGGGGACCGGTTCCTACAATGAGCAGTTCTTC
CASRSTGGTGSYNEQFF
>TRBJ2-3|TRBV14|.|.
TGTGCCAGCAGCCAAGGTCTAACGAGCACAGATACGCAGTATTTT
CASSQGLTSTDTQYF
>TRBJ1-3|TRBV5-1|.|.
TGCGCCAGCAGCTTGGCAGGGACTGGAAACACCATATATTTT
CASSLAGTGNTIYF
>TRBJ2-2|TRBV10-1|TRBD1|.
TGCGCCAGCAATCAGGACAGGTGGACCGGGGAGCTGTTTTTT
CASNQDRWTGELFF
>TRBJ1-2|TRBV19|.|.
TGTGCCAGTAGAAAGGACTTGGACGCTACTGGCTACACCTTC
CASRKDLDATGYTF
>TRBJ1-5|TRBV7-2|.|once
TGTGCCAGCAGCTTCGAACGGGGTCAGCCCCAGCATTTT
CASSFERGQPQHF
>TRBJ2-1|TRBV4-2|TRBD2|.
TGTGCCAGCAGCCAATTAGCGGGGGGTATTGAGCAGTTCTTC
CASSQLAGGIEQFF